These T cell receptor beta chains were read from a single sample in a study of Ad26.COV2.S vaccination and SARS-CoV-2 variants. The data were produced by immunoSEQ multiplex PCR, yet TCRdb's version contains in-frame clones alone and is incomplete. The sample contains 350,000 to 500,000 clones, 80% to 95% of which appear only once. The sequenced sample was peripheral blood, obtained in a trial of Ad26.COV2.S vaccine versus placebo. Every receptor here comes from a person between 18 and 59 years old who received the Ad26.COV2.S COVID-19 vaccine or a placebo. The CDR3 runs from the conserved cysteine through the conserved F or W. Each record gives: clone size, J gene, D gene, V gene, CDR3 protein, CDR3 DNA. The D gene is left open where the match is weak. Size values are once, few and many counts, or a class for expanded clones, and some rows have none.

once	TRBJ2-7	TRBD1	TRBV5-4	CASSFGTGQSYEQYF	TGTGCCAGCAGCTTCGGGACAGGGCAATCCTACGAGCAGTACTTC
-	TRBJ2-2	-	TRBV7-2	CASSSPPAGELFF	TGTGCCAGCAGCTCGCCCCCTGCCGGGGAGCTGTTTTTT
-	TRBJ2-1	-	TRBV12-3/TRBV12-4	CASTLGPELEQFF	TGTGCCAGCACTCTGGGGCCGGAGCTTGAGCAGTTCTTC
-	TRBJ2-1	-	TRBV4-2	CASSQDFEGYNEQFF	TGTGCCAGCAGCCAAGATTTTGAGGGGTACAATGAGCAGTTCTTC
few	TRBJ2-7	-	TRBV27	CASTPSGGNEQYF	TGTGCCAGCACCCCCTCGGGGGGCAACGAGCAGTACTTC
-	TRBJ2-7	TRBD2	TRBV15	CATSRPGTSFYEQYF	TGTGCCACCAGCAGACCCGGGACTAGCTTCTACGAGCAGTACTTC
-	TRBJ2-3	-	TRBV18	CASSPLIGLTDTQYF	TGTGCCAGCTCACCACTCATTGGCCTCACAGATACGCAGTATTTT
-	TRBJ2-1	TRBD1	TRBV5-5	CASRFASGQSYNEQFF	TGTGCCAGCAGATTTGCCTCGGGACAGTCCTACAATGAGCAGTTCTTC
-	TRBJ2-3	TRBD1	TRBV3-1/TRBV3-2	CASSLSGQGFDADTQYF	TGTGCCAGCAGCCTCTCGGGACAGGGGTTTGACGCAGATACGCAGTATTTT
-	TRBJ1-3	TRBD1	TRBV2	CASNRDRASGNTIYF	TGTGCCAGCAACCGGGACAGGGCGTCTGGAAACACCATATATTTT
-	TRBJ2-7	-	TRBV5-1	CASSYDINSYEQYF	TGCGCCAGCAGCTACGACATTAACTCCTACGAGCAGTACTTC
-	TRBJ2-7	-	TRBV5-1	CASSLSSPSGNYEQYF	TGCGCCAGCAGCTTGTCGTCCCCCAGCGGAAACTACGAGCAGTACTTC
-	TRBJ1-1	-	TRBV28	CASSTGTMNTEAFF	TGTGCCAGCAGCACCGGGACAATGAACACTGAAGCTTTCTTT
-	TRBJ1-6	TRBD1	TRBV7-2	CASSLMAGGFSPLHF	TGTGCCAGCAGCTTAATGGCAGGGGGCTTTTCACCCCTCCACTTT
-	TRBJ2-3	TRBD1	TRBV11-1	CASRNRGMWTDTQYF	TGTGCCAGCAGGAACAGGGGAATGTGGACAGATACGCAGTATTTT
few	TRBJ2-7	TRBD2	TRBV5-1	CASSLVAGGPYEQYF	TGCGCCAGCAGCTTGGTCGCGGGAGGGCCCTACGAGCAGTACTTC
-	TRBJ2-7	TRBD2	TRBV5-4	CASSSGGRSYEQYF	TGTGCCAGCAGCTCGGGGGGGCGATCCTACGAGCAGTACTTC
-	TRBJ2-1	-	TRBV7-9	CASSPPLNNEQFF	TGTGCCAGCAGCCCGCCCCTCAACAATGAGCAGTTCTTC
-	TRBJ2-1	TRBD1	TRBV9	CASSVEGQGLEQFF	TGTGCCAGCAGCGTAGAGGGACAGGGGTTGGAGCAGTTCTTC
-	TRBJ2-4	-	TRBV11-2	CASSFGSVARDIQYF	TGTGCCAGCAGCTTTGGCTCGGTGGCTAGGGACATTCAGTACTTC
-	TRBJ1-1	-	TRBV6-1	CASSEIRTEAFF	TGTGCCAGCAGTGAGATTAGGACTGAAGCTTTCTTT
-	TRBJ2-2	-	TRBV9	CASSVYWDTGELFF	TGTGCCAGCAGCGTCTACTGGGACACCGGGGAGCTGTTTTTT
once	TRBJ2-1	-	TRBV24-1	CATSGGERSNEQFF	TGTGCCACCAGTGGGGGCGAAAGAAGCAATGAGCAGTTCTTC
-	TRBJ1-1	TRBD1	TRBV30	CAWDRVNTEAFF	TGTGCCTGGGACAGGGTGAACACTGAAGCTTTCTTT
-	TRBJ1-1	-	TRBV19	CASSTQGTTEAFF	TGTGCCAGTAGTACTCAGGGTACCACTGAAGCTTTCTTT
-	TRBJ2-7	-	TRBV28	CASSLGYEQYF	TGTGCCAGCAGTTTGGGGTACGAGCAGTACTTC
-	TRBJ2-2	-	TRBV12-3/TRBV12-4	CASSFPGELFF	TGTGCCAGCAGTTTCCCCGGGGAGCTGTTTTTT
once	TRBJ2-1	TRBD2	TRBV19	CASSTQTSGRGYNEQFF	TGTGCCAGTAGTACCCAAACTAGCGGGAGAGGCTACAATGAGCAGTTCTTC
few	TRBJ1-5	-	TRBV9	CASSVGANNQPQHF	TGTGCCAGCAGCGTAGGGGCTAACAATCAGCCCCAGCATTTT
-	TRBJ1-2	TRBD1	TRBV9	CASSVDLGGGGHGYTF	TGTGCCAGCAGCGTAGATTTAGGTGGAGGGGGCCATGGCTACACCTTC
-	TRBJ2-3	-	TRBV6-2/TRBV6-3	CASSYGRDSDTQYF	TGTGCCAGCAGTTACGGGCGGGACTCAGATACGCAGTATTTT
-	TRBJ2-1	TRBD2	TRBV18	CASSPTSGVSYNEQFF	TGTGCCAGCTCACCAACTAGCGGGGTATCCTACAATGAGCAGTTCTTC
-	TRBJ1-1	TRBD1	TRBV18	CASSGQKNTEAFF	TGTGCCAGCTCGGGACAGAAGAACACTGAAGCTTTCTTT
-	TRBJ1-1	TRBD1	TRBV4-1	CASSQVGFGTGLMNTEAFF	TGCGCCAGCAGCCAAGTTGGTTTTGGGACAGGGCTCATGAACACTGAAGCTTTCTTT
-	TRBJ2-3	TRBD2	TRBV29-1	CSVDTGLAGAGGGQYF	TGCAGCGTTGACACGGGACTAGCGGGAGCCGGTGGTGGGCAGTATTTT
once	TRBJ1-2	-	TRBV29-1	CSVSGTFYGYTF	TGCAGCGTATCCGGGACATTCTATGGCTACACCTTC
-	TRBJ2-7	-	TRBV4-3	CASSQDGLSSYEQYF	TGCGCCAGCAGCCAAGATGGACTTAGCTCCTACGAGCAGTACTTC
-	TRBJ2-5	-	TRBV14	CASSQFRGGGETQYF	TGTGCCAGCAGCCAATTCAGAGGAGGGGGGGAGACCCAGTACTTC
-	TRBJ2-3	-	TRBV10-2	CASSESPGGGDTQYF	TGCGCCAGCAGTGAGTCCCCAGGGGGAGGAGATACGCAGTATTTT
once	TRBJ2-1	TRBD1	TRBV6-5	CASSYGTARHNEQFF	TGTGCCAGCAGTTACGGGACAGCGAGGCACAATGAGCAGTTCTTC
-	TRBJ2-5	TRBD2	TRBV3-1/TRBV3-2	CASSQELALPETQYF	TGTGCCAGCAGCCAAGAACTAGCGTTACCAGAGACCCAGTACTTC
-	TRBJ1-1	TRBD1	TRBV5-5	CASSEGQAEAFF	TGTGCCAGCAGCGAAGGACAGGCCGAAGCTTTCTTT
-	TRBJ1-1	-	TRBV7-2	CASTSRVTTEAFF	TGTGCCAGCACCTCGAGAGTCACCACTGAAGCTTTCTTT
-	TRBJ1-2	TRBD1	TRBV30	CAWSTGQISNYGYTF	TGTGCCTGGAGTACGGGACAGATATCTAACTATGGCTACACCTTC
-	TRBJ2-7	-	TRBV5-8	CASSLRDGDSYEQYF	TGTGCCAGCAGCTTGAGGGACGGGGACTCCTACGAGCAGTACTTC
many	TRBJ1-5	TRBD1	TRBV27	CASSLSLTGGRSNQPQHF	TGTGCCAGCAGTTTATCGTTAACAGGGGGACGTAGCAATCAGCCCCAGCATTTT
-	TRBJ1-2	TRBD1	TRBV11-3	CASSLDFLTGQGFKEGGYTF	TGTGCCAGCAGCTTAGATTTTCTAACGGGACAGGGGTTCAAGGAGGGTGGCTACACCTTC
-	TRBJ1-1	TRBD1	TRBV9	CASSVAQGANTEAFF	TGTGCCAGCAGCGTCGCACAGGGGGCCAACACTGAAGCTTTCTTT
-	TRBJ2-7	-	TRBV5-4	CASSPRGRKDEQYF	TGTGCCAGCAGCCCGAGGGGGAGGAAGGACGAGCAGTACTTC
-	TRBJ2-2	TRBD1	TRBV19	CASSIKGSGGPGELFF	TGTGCCAGTAGTATCAAGGGCTCAGGGGGCCCCGGGGAGCTGTTTTTT
-	TRBJ1-1	-	TRBV6-5	CASSYSRNTEAFF	TGTGCCAGCAGTTACTCGCGGAACACTGAAGCTTTCTTT
once	TRBJ2-2	TRBD1	TRBV28	CASDRDTGELFF	TGTGCCAGTGACAGGGACACCGGGGAGCTGTTTTTT
-	TRBJ2-1	TRBD2	TRBV4-1	CASSQVGTSGAMNEQFF	TGCGCCAGCAGCCAAGTTGGGACTAGCGGGGCAATGAATGAGCAGTTCTTC
-	TRBJ1-1	-	TRBV6-2/TRBV6-3	CASSYQPRKNTEAFF	TGTGCCAGCAGTTACCAACCAAGGAAGAACACTGAAGCTTTCTTT